The 2 T cell receptor beta chains listed next were all sequenced from one sample in a study of radiation and T cells in renal cell carcinoma (TCRdb year 2020). Receptors were amplified or captured by the immunoSEQ multiplex PCR assay. The clones in this table, taken by TCRdb from immuneACCESS, are in-frame only. Not every clone is retained; where verified, under half of the shortfall comes from an unresolved V gene, and the cause of the rest is unknown. Present in this sample are around 140,000 clones, about 87% of which were seen just once. Roughly 4% of the sample comes from the top ten. The meaning of the sample's time point label: baseline pretreatment blood. The treatment or condition label here, explained by the study, means: 15 Gy SBRT to primary tumor, nephrectomy 4 weeks later. Specimen: blood, collected from a patient whose treatment included radiotherapy and nephrectomy. These receptors were collected from a woman in her sixties or seventies with renal cell carcinoma.

The chain has TRBV5-1 and TRBJ1-1; 8 bases map to TRBD1. Trimming removed 4 bases from V and 5 bases from J; junction bases left unmatched: 7. CDR1 SGHRS and CDR2 YFSETQ come from the germline V gene. The CDR3 covers 14 residues. DNA of the CDR3: TGCGCCAGCAGCCCAATTACAGGGGGAACTGAAGCTTTCTTT. Protein: CASSPITGGTEAFF.

The CDR3 DNA reads as TGTGCCTGGAGTGCGCCTCTCCGGAGGGATCAGCCCCAGCATTTT. Translated, it gives CAWSAPLRRDQPQHF. The J gene is TRBJ1-5, the V gene TRBV30; D gene uncertain. The CDR3 is 15 amino acids. The ends were cut back, 1 base at V and 5 bases at J, with 15 bases in the middle. Germline CDR1 is GTSNPN and CDR2 is SVGIG (reference sequence).